This T cell receptor (beta chain) was captured by sequencing in a study of blood T cell repertoires in COVID-19. Assay used: immunoSEQ multiplex PCR; TCRdb lists only in-frame clones, some missing. The sample consists of about 76,000 clones, 80% to 90% of them appearing once. Germline V gene sequence: CDR1 SQVTM, CDR2 ANQGSEA. The CDR3 extends over 16 amino acids. V was pared by 4 bases and J by 1 base, with 10 bases of the junction left unmatched. This chain links TRBV29-1 with TRBJ2-7; 10 bases line up with TRBD2. The TCR originated in a woman older than 75 with active or convalescent COVID-19. Sequencing input: peripheral blood. CDR3 sequence: CSVVRKRGGSSYEQYF. CDR3 nucleotide sequence: TGCAGCGTTGTCCGTAAGCGGGGGGGTTCTTCCTACGAGCAGTACTTC.